The sequence of this T cell receptor beta chain was determined in a study of glioma-infiltrating T cells after dendritic cell vaccination. On the study more broadly: Samples are from glioblastoma patients in Phase I and II dendritic cell vaccine trials.

In regard to this clone: Its antigen remains unknown.

Findings of the study overall: Longer survival after dendritic cell vaccination followed higher pretreatment TIL content.

This CDR3 comprises 13 residues. Between the trimmed V and J ends, which lost 6 bases and 3 bases, there was a span of 11 bases. CDR1 is MNHNY, CDR2 SVGAGI, per germline (reference sequence). The primer mix had 60 V beta and 13 J beta primers. Repertoires were generated with immunoSEQ multiplex PCR, while TCRdb's copy carries only in-frame clones and drops some. Found here are under 35,000 clones, 85% to 95% of them singletons; the top ten hold roughly 2%. Isocitrate dehydrogenase mutation was absent in all glioblastoma patients. The clonotype was recovered from a human donor with glioblastoma. The gene calls are TRBV6-6 and TRBJ1-1; D remains unclear. The material sequenced was blood, taken before dendritic cell vaccination. The DNA of the CDR3 is TGTGCCAGCAGGTCTCGAGTTGACACTGAAGCTTTCTTT. Protein: CASRSRVDTEAFF.